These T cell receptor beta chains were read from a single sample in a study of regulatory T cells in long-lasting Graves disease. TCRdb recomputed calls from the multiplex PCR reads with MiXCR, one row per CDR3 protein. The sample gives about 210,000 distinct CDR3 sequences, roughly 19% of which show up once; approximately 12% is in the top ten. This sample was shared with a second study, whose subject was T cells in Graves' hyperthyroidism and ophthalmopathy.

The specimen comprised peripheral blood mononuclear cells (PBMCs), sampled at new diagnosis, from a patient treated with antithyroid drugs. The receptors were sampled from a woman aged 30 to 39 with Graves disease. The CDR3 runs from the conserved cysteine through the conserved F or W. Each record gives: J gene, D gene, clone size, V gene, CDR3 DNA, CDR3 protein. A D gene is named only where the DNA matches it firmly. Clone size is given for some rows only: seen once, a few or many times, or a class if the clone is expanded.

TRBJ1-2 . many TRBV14 TGTGCCAGCAGCCATGACAGGAACTATGGCTACACCTTC CASSHDRNYGYTF
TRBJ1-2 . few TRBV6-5 TGTGCCAGCAGTTACGGCGAGGGCTATGGCTACACCTTC CASSYGEGYGYTF
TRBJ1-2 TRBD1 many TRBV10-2 TGCGCCAGCAGTGCATACCCCTCCTCGGACAGGGCGGGCTACACCTTC CASSAYPSSDRAGYTF
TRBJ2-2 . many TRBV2 TGTGCCAGCAGCGACAGGACAGACGCGAACACCGGGGAGCTGTTTTTT CASSDRTDANTGELFF
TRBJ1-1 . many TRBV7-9 TGTGCCAGCACCCAAGAGGTTGGGACTGAAGCTTTCTTT CASTQEVGTEAFF
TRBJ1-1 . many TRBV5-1 TGCGCCAGCAGCTTAACAGGGAAGCTCACTGAAGCTTTCTTT CASSLTGKLTEAFF
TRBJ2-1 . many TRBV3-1 TGTGCCAGCAGCCAAGATAGAAGGTTTTCAAGGGGGAATGAGCAGTTCTTC CASSQDRRFSRGNEQFF
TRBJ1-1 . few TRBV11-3 TGTGCCAGTAAACTGGACTCACGGGGGGTGAACACTGAAGCTTTCTTT CASKLDSRGVNTEAFF
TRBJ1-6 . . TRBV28 TGTGCCAGCAGTTTAGGCCGACGGGCTGCCCCCCTCCACTTT CASSLGRRAAPLHF
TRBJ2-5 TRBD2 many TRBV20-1 TGCAGTGTCGGCGGGAGGACCCAAGAGACCCAGTACTTC CSVGGRTQETQYF
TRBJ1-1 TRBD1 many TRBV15 TGTGCCACCAGCAGAGAGGGTGTCGTCTGGACAGGCTCTGAAGCTTTCTTT CATSREGVVWTGSEAFF
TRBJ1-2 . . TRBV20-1 TGCAGTGCTAGAGGCGCAGGACTAAACTATGGCTACACCTTC CSARGAGLNYGYTF
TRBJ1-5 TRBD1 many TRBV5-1 TGCGCCAGCAGCCCCGGGCGGACAGGGAAGGAGGTTGGTCAGCCCCAGCATTTT CASSPGRTGKEVGQPQHF
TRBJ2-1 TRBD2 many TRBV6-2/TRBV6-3 TGTGCCAGCAGTTACTCGACGGCTAGCGGGAGGAATGAGCAGTTCTTC CASSYSTASGRNEQFF
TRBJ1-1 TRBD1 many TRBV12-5 TGTGCTAGTGGATCCGACAGGGGGCGTAGGGTCGCTTTCTTT CASGSDRGRRVAFF
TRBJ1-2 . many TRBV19 TGTGCCAGTAGTATAATCCCGACGGCGAACTATGGCTACACCTTC CASSIIPTANYGYTF
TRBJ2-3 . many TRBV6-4 TGTGCCAGCAGTGGGACACTCAACACAGATACGCAGTATTTT CASSGTLNTDTQYF
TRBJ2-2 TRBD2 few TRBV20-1 TGCAGTGCCCACCGTGGCGCGGGAGACACCGGGGAGCTGTTTTTT CSAHRGAGDTGELFF
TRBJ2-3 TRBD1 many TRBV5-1 TGCGCCAGCAGCTCGTTCGGGACAGGGGGAAGCACAGATACGCAGTATTTT CASSSFGTGGSTDTQYF
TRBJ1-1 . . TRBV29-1 TGCAGCGTTGACAGGAACACTGAAGCTTTCTTT CSVDRNTEAFF
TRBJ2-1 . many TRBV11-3 TGTGCCAGCAGCCTCAGGACGTTCGGGATGGATGAGCAGTTCTTC CASSLRTFGMDEQFF
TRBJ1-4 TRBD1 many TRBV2 TGTGCCAGCAGTACTCCTAGCACAGGGGGCAGGGAAAAACTGTTTTTT CASSTPSTGGREKLFF
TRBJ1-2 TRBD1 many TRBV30 TGTGCCTTAATCAGGGGGTATGGCTACACCTTC CALIRGYGYTF
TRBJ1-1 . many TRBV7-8 TGTGCCAGCAGCTTAGTAGACGGAACGAACACTGAAGCTTTCTTT CASSLVDGTNTEAFF
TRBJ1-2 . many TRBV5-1 TGTGCCAGCAGCTTTGATAGGGATGTAGGTGGCTACACCTTC CASSFDRDVGGYTF
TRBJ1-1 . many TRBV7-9 TGTGCCAGCAGCTTAGTGTGGGGAGGTCTCGCTTTCTTT CASSLVWGGLAFF
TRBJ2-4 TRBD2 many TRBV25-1 TGTGCCAGCAGCCCGGCGGGGGTAGCCAAAAACATTCAGTACTTC CASSPAGVAKNIQYF
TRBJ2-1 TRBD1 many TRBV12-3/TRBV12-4 TGTGCCAGCAGTTTGGCCCCACAGGGGAATGAGCAGTTCTTC CASSLAPQGNEQFF
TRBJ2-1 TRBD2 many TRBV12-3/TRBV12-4 TGTGCCAGCAGGCCACTAGCGGGGGTGAACAATGAGCAGTTCTTC CASRPLAGVNNEQFF
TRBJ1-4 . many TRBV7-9 TGTGCCAGCAGCTTAAAGGTAGCGAGAAATGAAAAACTGTTTTTT CASSLKVARNEKLFF
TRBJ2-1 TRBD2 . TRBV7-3 TGTGCCAGCAGCCCTCAAGGGGGCGGGAGGGTGAACAATGAGCAGTTCTTC CASSPQGGGRVNNEQFF
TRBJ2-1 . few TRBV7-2 TGTGCCAGCACCACCGACAGGCGACTCTCCTACAATGAGCAGTTCTTC CASTTDRRLSYNEQFF
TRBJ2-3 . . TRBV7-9 TGTGCCAGCAGCCCCCGGACGGATTCAGATACGCAGTATTTT CASSPRTDSDTQYF
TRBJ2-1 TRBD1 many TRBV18 TGTGCCAGCTCACCACCGCTGACAGGGAACTCCTACAATGAGCAGTTCTTC CASSPPLTGNSYNEQFF
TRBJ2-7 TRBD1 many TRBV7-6 TGTGCCAGCAGCCGACAGGGGAATTACGAGCAGTACTTC CASSRQGNYEQYF
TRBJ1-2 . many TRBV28 TGTGCCAGTCACTCCGGAGGGATCTATGGCTACACCTTC CASHSGGIYGYTF
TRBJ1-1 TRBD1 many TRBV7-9 TGTGCCAGCAGCTTTCAGGGGGCTGGTGAAGCTTTCTTT CASSFQGAGEAFF
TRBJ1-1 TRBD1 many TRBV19 TGTGCCAGTAGCACGGACAGGTTGAACACTGAAGCTTTCTTT CASSTDRLNTEAFF
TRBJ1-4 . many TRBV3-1 TGTGCCAGCAGCCGGAGACAGCCTCCTTTCGAGGAAAAACTGTTTTTT CASSRRQPPFEEKLFF
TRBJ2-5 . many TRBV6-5 TGTGCCAGCAGTTACGGGGGAAAGACCCAGTACTTC CASSYGGKTQYF
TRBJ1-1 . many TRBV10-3 TGTGCCAGCCGGGGGGGGCAGAACACTGAAGCTTTCTTT CASRGGQNTEAFF
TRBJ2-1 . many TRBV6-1 TGTGCCAGCAGCCAGGGGCGGGACGCCTACAATGAGCAGTTCTTC CASSQGRDAYNEQFF
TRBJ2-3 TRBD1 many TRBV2 TGTGCCAGCAGCCTTGGACAGGGGCAAACAGATACGCAGTATTTT CASSLGQGQTDTQYF
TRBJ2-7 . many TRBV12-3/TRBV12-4 TGTGCCAGCAGTTTTTCGGGTGCCCCCTACGAGCAGTACTTC CASSFSGAPYEQYF
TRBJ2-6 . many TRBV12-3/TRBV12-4 TGTGCCAGCAGGGTACAGGGTCTGGGTTCCCGGGCTGGGGCCAACGTCCTGACTTTC CASRVQGLGSRAGANVLTF
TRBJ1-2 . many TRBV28 TGTGCCAGCAGTTTACGGGGGCTGGGCTACACCTTC CASSLRGLGYTF
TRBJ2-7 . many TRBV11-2 TGTGCCAGCAGCTTAGGGCTAGCGACCTACGAGCAGTACTTC CASSLGLATYEQYF
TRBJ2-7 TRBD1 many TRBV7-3 TGTGCCAGCAGCCCTACCGGGACAGGGGACGAGCAGTACTTC CASSPTGTGDEQYF
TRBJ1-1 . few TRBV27 TGTGCCACCCAGGGGCTGGGGACTGAAGCTTTCTTT CATQGLGTEAFF
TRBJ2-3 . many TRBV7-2 TGTGCCAGCAGCTTTAGCCCTGGTAGCACAGATACGCAGTATTTT CASSFSPGSTDTQYF
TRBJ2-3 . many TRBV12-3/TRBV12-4 TGTGCCAGCAGGGTCGAAAGTGTTCGCACAGATACGCAGTATTTT CASRVESVRTDTQYF
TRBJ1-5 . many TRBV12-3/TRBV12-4 TGTGCCAGCAGTTTTGGGGTCCTTAATCAGCCCCAGCATTTT CASSFGVLNQPQHF
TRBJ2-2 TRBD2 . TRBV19 TGTGCCAGTAATGGACTAGCGGGACGGGGGGAGCTGTTTTTT CASNGLAGRGELFF
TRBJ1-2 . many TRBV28 TGTGCCAGCAGTATCCTCCTCAGCGGCTATGGCTACACCTTC CASSILLSGYGYTF
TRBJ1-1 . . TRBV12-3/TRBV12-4 TGTGCCAGCAGCTCCTCGGGCAACACTGAAGCTTTCTTT CASSSSGNTEAFF
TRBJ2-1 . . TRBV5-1 TGCGCCAGCTTCGAACCGGGGAACAATGAGCAGTTCTTC CASFEPGNNEQFF
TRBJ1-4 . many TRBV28 TGTGCCAGCAGTACGGACGACCCAAATGAAAAACTGTTTTTT CASSTDDPNEKLFF
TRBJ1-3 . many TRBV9 TGTGCCAGCAGCGTAGCAGGGGACGGAAACACCATATATTTT CASSVAGDGNTIYF
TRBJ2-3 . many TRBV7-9 TGTGCCAGCAGCTTATGGCGGGACCCCACAGATACGCAGTATTTT CASSLWRDPTDTQYF
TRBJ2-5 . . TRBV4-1 TGCGCCAGCAGCCAAGAAGGAAGCCAAGAGACCCAGTACTTC CASSQEGSQETQYF